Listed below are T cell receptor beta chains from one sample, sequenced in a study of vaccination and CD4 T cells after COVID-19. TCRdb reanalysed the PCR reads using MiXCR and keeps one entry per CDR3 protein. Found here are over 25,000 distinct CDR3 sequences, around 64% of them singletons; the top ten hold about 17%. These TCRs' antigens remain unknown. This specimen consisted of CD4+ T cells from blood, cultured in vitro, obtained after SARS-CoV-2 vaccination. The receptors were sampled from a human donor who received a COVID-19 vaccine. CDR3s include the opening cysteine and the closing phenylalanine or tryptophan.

CDR3: CSAGGQGGNSPLHF; J: TRBJ1-6; V: TRBV20-1
CDR3: CASSPGTGLRQPQHF; J: TRBJ1-5; V: TRBV7-9
CDR3: CASRTDLNQPQHF; J: TRBJ1-5; V: TRBV2
CDR3: CASSVFNPSNQPQHF; J: TRBJ1-5; V: TRBV6-1
CDR3: CASSNRVDYGYTF; J: TRBJ1-2; V: TRBV19
CDR3: CASSEPGQRAYGYTF; J: TRBJ1-2; V: TRBV25-1
CDR3: CASSLAEDRGNYGYTF; J: TRBJ1-2; V: TRBV7-2
CDR3: CASSLGPQGNYGYTF; J: TRBJ1-2; V: TRBV5-4
CDR3: CASSARTGSNSPLHF; J: TRBJ1-6; V: TRBV25-1
CDR3: CASSGLGGYTF; J: TRBJ1-2; V: TRBV6-7
CDR3: CASSLVVTSGGAHETQYF; J: TRBJ2-5; V: TRBV7-2
CDR3: CSARPGQGWLGNTEAFF; J: TRBJ1-1; V: TRBV20-1
CDR3: CSAREINNEQFF; J: TRBJ2-1; V: TRBV20-1
CDR3: CASSLSNYGYTF; J: TRBJ1-2; V: TRBV5-5
CDR3: CASSPGRGASSGANVLTF; J: TRBJ2-6; V: TRBV2
CDR3: CSAPDRRTDTQYF; J: TRBJ2-3; V: TRBV20-1
CDR3: CASNQASPGGVLATFF; J: TRBJ1-1; V: TRBV19
CDR3: CASSPGTNTEAFF; J: TRBJ1-1; V: TRBV5-1
CDR3: CASSELTQYF; J: TRBJ2-5; V: TRBV10-1
CDR3: CASRQEGTQYF; J: TRBJ2-3; V: TRBV6-1
CDR3: CTSSALRPGELFF; J: TRBJ2-2; V: TRBV11-3
CDR3: CASSSWDQEEIYEQYF; J: TRBJ2-7; V: TRBV11-3
CDR3: CASSRQGTNYNSPLHF; J: TRBJ1-6; V: TRBV7-2
CDR3: CASSAPSGGAGTQYF; J: TRBJ2-5; V: TRBV6-1
CDR3: CASGGMEQPQHF; J: TRBJ1-5; V: TRBV19
CDR3: CASRIDRAYEQYF; J: TRBJ2-7; V: TRBV2
CDR3: CASSLRGTATYEQYF; J: TRBJ2-7; V: TRBV11-2
CDR3: CASSSPRSGEGYTF; J: TRBJ1-2; V: TRBV6-5
CDR3: CASSLTGGTEAFF; J: TRBJ1-1; V: TRBV18
CDR3: CSARKDETINQPQHF; J: TRBJ1-5; V: TRBV20-1
CDR3: CASRSLDAGDYGYTF; J: TRBJ1-2; V: TRBV27
CDR3: CAWSVLGIKGNYGYTF; J: TRBJ1-2; V: TRBV30
CDR3: CATSERGWPPAGELFF; J: TRBJ2-2; V: TRBV24-1
CDR3: CASRDRSSGANVLTF; J: TRBJ2-6; V: TRBV6-1
CDR3: CASSPRALGAGETQYF; J: TRBJ2-5; V: TRBV2
CDR3: CASSRGQGGTYEQYF; J: TRBJ2-7; V: TRBV6-1
CDR3: CASRRTGANYGYTF; J: TRBJ1-2; V: TRBV2
CDR3: CATRLSQGDNSPLHF; J: TRBJ1-6; V: TRBV12-3/TRBV12-4
CDR3: CASSQGGRVVETQYF; J: TRBJ2-5; V: TRBV14
CDR3: CSARDVQGYMNTEAFF; J: TRBJ1-1; V: TRBV20-1
CDR3: CASSPGTAEAFF; J: TRBJ1-1; V: TRBV12-3/TRBV12-4